A single sample is the source of the 14 T cell receptor beta chains below, sequenced in a study of CXCR3-negative and CXCR3-positive naive CD8 T cells. Via 5' RACE with UMI labels, TRB cDNA libraries were prepared. TCRdb reworked the 5' RACE reads into one entry per CDR3 protein, no DNA. Its table records roughly 71,000 distinct CDR3 sequences. Sequencing used naive CXCR3- CD8+ T cells from blood. Sample subset: CD45RO-CCR7+CD27+CD95- naive CD8+ T cells lacking CXCR3 (TNR3-). These receptors were obtained from a human donor in good health. Some clones in this sample may be carry-over from other donors' samples.

The chain couples TRBV7-6 to TRBJ2-1; TCRdb calls TRBD2, which cannot be checked without DNA. The CDR3 is 17 amino acids. Germline V gene sequence: CDR1 SGHVS, CDR2 FNYEAQ. The chain's CDR3 is CASSLEGGDPGYNEQFF. Using reference TRBV7-6 and TRBJ2-1 for the parts outside the CDR3, the full variable domain is GAGVSQSPRYKVTKRGQDVALRCDPISGHVSLYWYRQALGQGPEFLTYFNYEAQQDKSGLPNDRFSAERPEGSISTLTIQRTEQRDSAMYRCASSLEGGDPGYNEQFFGPGTRLTVL.

The chain recombines TRBV7-9 with TRBJ1-6; TCRdb's D gene call, TRBD1, goes unchecked for lack of DNA. CDR3 size: 14 residues. Germline V gene data show CDR1 as SEHNR and CDR2 as FQNEAQ (reference sequence). The CDR3 loop reads CASSSSVQDSPLHF.

The chain links TRBV7-2 to TRBJ1-1. This CDR3 spans 11 amino acids. CDR1 SGHTA and CDR2 FQGNSA come from the germline V gene. CDR3: CASSLGWEAFF.

This chain connects TRBV5-1 to TRBJ2-5; TCRdb indicates TRBD2, and absent DNA this call remains unverified. The CDR3 is 13 residues long. The germline CDR1 and CDR2 sequences are SGHRS and YFSETQ. This CDR3 reads CARGVPYQETQYF.

The chain combines TRBV29-1 with TRBJ2-7; the TCRdb D gene call, TRBD1, has no DNA to confirm it. The germline CDR1 and CDR2 sequences are SQVTM and ANQGSEA. This CDR3 has 13 amino acids. CDR3 region: CSGYRDRDDEQYF.

The V gene is TRBV2, the J gene TRBJ2-1. The CDR3 totals 15 residues. The germline V gene has CDR1 SNHLY and CDR2 FYNNEI. The CDR3 is CASSETAGVPNEQFF.

This chain joins TRBV6-1 and TRBJ2-7; the D call from TCRdb, TRBD1, cannot be confirmed without DNA. Germline-derived CDR1 and CDR2 are MNHNS and SASEGT. The CDR3 sequence is 14 residues long. The chain's CDR3 is CASSEVPGTYEQYF.

The V gene is TRBV21-1, the J gene TRBJ1-2. TRBV21-1 counts as a pseudogene. The CDR3 length is 12 residues. Here the CDR3 reads CASNRANYGYTF.

The chain uses TRBV29-1 and TRBJ2-1; with no DNA, the TCRdb D assignment of TRBD2 cannot be verified. CDR3 size: 18 residues. CDR1 SQVTM and CDR2 ANQGSEA come from the germline V gene. CDR3 sequence: CSVEVSSGRFLAYNEQFF.

V and J are TRBV6-1 and TRBJ2-7; TCRdb proposes TRBD2, but this gene call is untestable without DNA. CDR3 size: 19 residues. Per germline, CDR1 MNHNS and CDR2 SASEGT. CDR3 residues: CASSEGVTSGLRPSYEQYF.

The chain carries TRBV19 and TRBJ1-1. Germline V lookup: CDR1 LNHDA, CDR2 SQIVND (reference sequence). The CDR3 spans 13 residues. CDR3 protein: CASGGSMNTEAFF.

This chain connects TRBV14 to TRBJ2-3. Germline-derived CDR1 and CDR2 are SGHDN and FVKESK. There are 15 residues in the CDR3. CDR3: CASSQDRLSTDTQYF.

The chain uses TRBV7-8 and TRBJ2-2; as DNA is missing, the TRBD2 call by TCRdb cannot be tested. CDR3 length equals 15 residues. The germline V gene has CDR1 SGHVS and CDR2 FQNEAQ. The CDR3 reads CASSPLAGAFGELFF.

This chain links TRBV5-1 with TRBJ2-3; TCRdb gives TRBD1 as the D gene, but with no DNA this cannot be confirmed. The CDR3 consists of 15 residues. CDR1 and CDR2 from the germline V gene are SGHRS and YFSETQ. The CDR3 here is CASSSWGADTDTQYF.